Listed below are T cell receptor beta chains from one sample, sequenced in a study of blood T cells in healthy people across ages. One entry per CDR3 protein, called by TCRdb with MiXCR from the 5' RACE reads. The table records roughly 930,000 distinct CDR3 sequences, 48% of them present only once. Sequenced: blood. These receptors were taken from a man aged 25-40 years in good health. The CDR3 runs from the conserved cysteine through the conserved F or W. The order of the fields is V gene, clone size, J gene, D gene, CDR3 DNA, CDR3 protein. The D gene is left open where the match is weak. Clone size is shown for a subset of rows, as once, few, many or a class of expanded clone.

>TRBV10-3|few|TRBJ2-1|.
TGTGCCATCAGTGGCAGTAGGGGTAAGAATGAGCAGTTCTTC
CAISGSRGKNEQFF
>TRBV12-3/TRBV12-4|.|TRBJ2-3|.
TGTGCCAGCAATACAAGCCCTGGGGGAGATACGCAGTATTTT
CASNTSPGGDTQYF
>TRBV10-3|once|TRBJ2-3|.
TGTGCCATCAGTGAGCGGGGGAGGACAGATACGCAGTATTTT
CAISERGRTDTQYF
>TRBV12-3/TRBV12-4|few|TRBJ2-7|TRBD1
TGTGCCAGCAGTGTGGACAGGGTTCAGCAGTACTTC
CASSVDRVQQYF
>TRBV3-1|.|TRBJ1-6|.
TGTGCCAGCAGCCTGGCCGGGGGACCTTATAATTCACCCCTCCACTTT
CASSLAGGPYNSPLHF
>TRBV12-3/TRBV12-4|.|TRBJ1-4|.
TGTGCCAGCACCGTATGGGGTAATGAAAAACTGTTTTTT
CASTVWGNEKLFF
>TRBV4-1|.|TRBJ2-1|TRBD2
TGCGCCAGCAGCGAGGAGCCTCTAGCGGGGGGGTACAATGAGCAGTTCTTC
CASSEEPLAGGYNEQFF
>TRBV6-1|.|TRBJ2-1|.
TGTGCCAGCAGTGATTGGGACAATGAGCAGTTCTTC
CASSDWDNEQFF
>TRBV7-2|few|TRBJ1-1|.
TGTGCCAGCAGCACATACAGGGTTATGAACACTGAAGCTTTCTTT
CASSTYRVMNTEAFF
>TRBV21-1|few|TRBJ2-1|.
TGTGCCAGCAGCAAGGGAATAGCCCCAATGTTAACTACTTCCTACAATGAGCAGTTCTTC
CASSKGIAPMLTTSYNEQFF
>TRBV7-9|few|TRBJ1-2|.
TGTGCCAGCAGCCCCGCCGGAGCCCGCCATGGCTACACCTTC
CASSPAGARHGYTF
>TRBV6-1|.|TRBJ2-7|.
TGTGCCAGCAGCGATAGAGCTGGGGCTCCCCACGAGCAGTACTTC
CASSDRAGAPHEQYF
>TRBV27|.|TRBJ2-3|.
TGTGCCAGCTCCATTATAGGGGGGCGGACTAGCACAGATACGCAGTATTTT
CASSIIGGRTSTDTQYF
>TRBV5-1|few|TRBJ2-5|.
TGCGCCAGCAGACAACTGGAAAATCTAGAGACCCAGTACTTC
CASRQLENLETQYF
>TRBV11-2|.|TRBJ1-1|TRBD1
TGTGCCAGCAGCTTACCCTCAGGGACAGGGAACACTGAAGCTTTCTTT
CASSLPSGTGNTEAFF
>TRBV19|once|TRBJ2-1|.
TGTGCCAGTAGTATGCCTAGCGCGGAGCAGTTCTTC
CASSMPSAEQFF
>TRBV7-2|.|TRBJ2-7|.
TGTGCCAGCAGCTTAGGACAGGCCTTCTCCTACGAGCAGTACTTC
CASSLGQAFSYEQYF
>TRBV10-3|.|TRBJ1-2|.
TGTGCCATCAGTGAAGTGGATGGATCCCCCGGTGGCTACACCTTC
CAISEVDGSPGGYTF
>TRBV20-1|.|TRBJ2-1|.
TGCAGTGCCGGTGACTACGTCGGTGAGCAGTTCTTC
CSAGDYVGEQFF
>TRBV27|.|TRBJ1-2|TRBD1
TGTGCCAGTGGAACCGGGACAGGAAATGGCTACACCTTC
CASGTGTGNGYTF
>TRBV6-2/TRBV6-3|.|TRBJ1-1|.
TGTGCCAGCAGTCTTACGAGGAGGTACACTGAAGCTTTCTTT
CASSLTRRYTEAFF
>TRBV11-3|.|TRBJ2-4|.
TGTGCCAGCAGCGCCCCGAACGGGAACATTCAGTACTTC
CASSAPNGNIQYF
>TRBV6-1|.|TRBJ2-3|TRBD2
TGTGCCAGCAGCAAATCCTTTTCTAGCGGGGGGTCGCAAGTAGATACGCAGTATTTT
CASSKSFSSGGSQVDTQYF
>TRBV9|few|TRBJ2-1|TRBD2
TGTGCCAGCAGCGTAGACCCCGGCGGGGGGTACTCCTACAATGAGCAGTTCTTC
CASSVDPGGGYSYNEQFF
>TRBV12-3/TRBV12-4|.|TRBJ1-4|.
TGTGCCAGCCGCTACTCAGGCGGAAATGAAAAACTGTTTTTT
CASRYSGGNEKLFF
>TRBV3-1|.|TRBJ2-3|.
TGTGCCAGCAGCCAAGATATTTTTGGGGGACCCACAGATACGCAGTATTTT
CASSQDIFGGPTDTQYF
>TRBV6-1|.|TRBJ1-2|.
TGTGCCAGCACCCCGGAGTGGGTTTTTGGCTACACCTTC
CASTPEWVFGYTF
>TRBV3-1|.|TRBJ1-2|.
TGTGCCAGCAGCCAAGAACGGAGGCCCCTCTTCACCTTC
CASSQERRPLFTF
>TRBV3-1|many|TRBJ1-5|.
TGTGCCAGCAGCCAAGGAGACAGCAATCAGCCCCAGCATTTT
CASSQGDSNQPQHF
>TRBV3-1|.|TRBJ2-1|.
TGTGCCAGCAGCCAAGATCCCAGAATCCTAGGCTCCTACAATGAGCAGTTCTTC
CASSQDPRILGSYNEQFF
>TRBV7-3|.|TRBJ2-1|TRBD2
TGTGCCAGCAGCCCGGGGGTACTAGCGTTAAACTACTCCTACAATGAGCAGTTCTTC
CASSPGVLALNYSYNEQFF
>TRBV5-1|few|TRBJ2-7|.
TGCGCCAGCAGCCCCATGACAGGCTACGAGCAGTACTTC
CASSPMTGYEQYF
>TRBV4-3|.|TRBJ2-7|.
TGCGCCAGCAGCCAAGAGCCGTCCGGGAGCTACGAGCAGTACTTC
CASSQEPSGSYEQYF
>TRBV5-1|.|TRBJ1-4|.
TGCGCCAGCAGCTTGGCCGAGGGGGGGAGTGAAAAACTGTTTTTT
CASSLAEGGSEKLFF
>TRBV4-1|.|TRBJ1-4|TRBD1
TGCGCCAGCAGCCTGATACAGGGGTCTACTAATGAAGAACTGTTTTTT
CASSLIQGSTNEELFF
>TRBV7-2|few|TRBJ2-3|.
TGTGCCAGCAGCTTATCGGTCTTAACCACAGATACGCAGTATTTT
CASSLSVLTTDTQYF